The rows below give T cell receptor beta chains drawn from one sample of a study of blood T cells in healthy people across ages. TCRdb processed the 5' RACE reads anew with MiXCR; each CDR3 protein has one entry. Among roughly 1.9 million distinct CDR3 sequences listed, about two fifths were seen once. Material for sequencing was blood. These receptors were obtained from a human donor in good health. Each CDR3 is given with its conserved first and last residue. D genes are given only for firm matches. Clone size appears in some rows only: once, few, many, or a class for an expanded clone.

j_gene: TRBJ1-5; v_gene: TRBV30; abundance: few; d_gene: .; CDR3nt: TGTGCCTGGAGTTTGACAGGTGGAGGCAATCAGCCCCAGCATTTT; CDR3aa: CAWSLTGGGNQPQHF
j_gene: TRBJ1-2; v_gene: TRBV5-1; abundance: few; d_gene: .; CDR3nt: TGCGCCAGCAGCTTGGAAGGCGCTACCTATGGCTACACCTTC; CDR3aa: CASSLEGATYGYTF
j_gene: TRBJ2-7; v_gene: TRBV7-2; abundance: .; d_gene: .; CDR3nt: TGTGCCAGCAGCTTAACTACGGTGACTCACTACGAGCAGTACTTC; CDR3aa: CASSLTTVTHYEQYF
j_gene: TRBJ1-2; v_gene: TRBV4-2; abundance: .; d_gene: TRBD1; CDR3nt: TGTGCCAGCAGCCAACCTACTGGGACAGGGGCTTGGGGCTACACCTTC; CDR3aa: CASSQPTGTGAWGYTF
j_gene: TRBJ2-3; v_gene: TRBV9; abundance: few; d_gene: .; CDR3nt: TGTGCCAGCAGCCTTAGGACTGTGCCAGATACGCAGTATTTT; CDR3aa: CASSLRTVPDTQYF
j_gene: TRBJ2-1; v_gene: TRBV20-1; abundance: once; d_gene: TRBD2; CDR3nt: TGCAGTGCTGGGGGTACTAGCGGGGGGACCCTCTACAATGAGCAGGTCTTC; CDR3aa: CSAGGTSGGTLYNEQVF
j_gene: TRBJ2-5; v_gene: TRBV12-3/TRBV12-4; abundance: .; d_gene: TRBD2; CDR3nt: TGTGCCAGCACCGGGACTAGCGGGGGTCACGAGACCCAGTACTTC; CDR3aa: CASTGTSGGHETQYF
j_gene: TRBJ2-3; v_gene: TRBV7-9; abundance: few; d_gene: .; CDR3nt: TGTGCCAGCAGCTTAGAAGAGTCAGATACGCAGTATTTT; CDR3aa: CASSLEESDTQYF
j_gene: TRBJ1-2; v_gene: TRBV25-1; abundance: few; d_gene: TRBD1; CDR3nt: TGTGCCAGCAGTGATTCGGACAGGGGATTTTATGGCTACACCTTC; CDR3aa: CASSDSDRGFYGYTF
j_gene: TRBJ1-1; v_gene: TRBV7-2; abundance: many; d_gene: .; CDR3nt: TGTGCCAGCAGCTTAGAAGGGGCAGGAACTGAAGCTTTCTTT; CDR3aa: CASSLEGAGTEAFF
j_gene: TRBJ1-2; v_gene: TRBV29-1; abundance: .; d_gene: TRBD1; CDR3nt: TGCAGCGTTGTACCCCGGACAGGATTTTATGGCTACACCTTC; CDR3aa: CSVVPRTGFYGYTF
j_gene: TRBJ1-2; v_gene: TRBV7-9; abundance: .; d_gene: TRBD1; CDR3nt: TGTGCCAGCAGCTCAGACAGGGCTGGTGGTGGCTACACCTTC; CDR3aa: CASSSDRAGGGYTF
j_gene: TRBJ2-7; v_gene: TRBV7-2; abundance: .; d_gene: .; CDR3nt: TGTGCCGGCAGCCGGAGTGAGACTGATATCGAGCAGTACTTC; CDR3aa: CAGSRSETDIEQYF
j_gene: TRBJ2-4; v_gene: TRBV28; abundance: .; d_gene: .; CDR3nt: TGTGCCGGCAGTTTGCCGCAGGTGAAAAACATTCAGTACTTC; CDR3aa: CAGSLPQVKNIQYF
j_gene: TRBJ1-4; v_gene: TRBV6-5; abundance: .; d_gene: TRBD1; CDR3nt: TGTGCCAGTGGAGGGGGCCTAGGAAAACTGTTTTTT; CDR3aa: CASGGGLGKLFF
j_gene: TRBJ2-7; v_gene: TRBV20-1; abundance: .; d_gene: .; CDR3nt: TGCAGTGCTGCTTCACCTACAGCCTACGAGCAGTACTTC; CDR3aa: CSAASPTAYEQYF
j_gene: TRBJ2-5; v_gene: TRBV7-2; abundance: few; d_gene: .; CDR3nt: TGTGCCAGCAGCCGAGCCCGCCAAGAGACCCAGTACTTC; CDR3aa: CASSRARQETQYF
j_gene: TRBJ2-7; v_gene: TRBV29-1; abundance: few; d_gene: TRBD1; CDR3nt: TGCAGCGTTGAATTCGGACAGGGGGTAGAGCAGTACTTC; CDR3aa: CSVEFGQGVEQYF
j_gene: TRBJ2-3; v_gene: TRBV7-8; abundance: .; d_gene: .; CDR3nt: TGTGCCAGCAGCCGACCCCTAGACCCTAGCACAGATACGCAGTATTTT; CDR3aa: CASSRPLDPSTDTQYF
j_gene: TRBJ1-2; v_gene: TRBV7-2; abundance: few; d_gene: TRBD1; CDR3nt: TGTGCCAGCAGCTTAGCGGGACAGCAATACTATGGCTACACCTTC; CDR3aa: CASSLAGQQYYGYTF
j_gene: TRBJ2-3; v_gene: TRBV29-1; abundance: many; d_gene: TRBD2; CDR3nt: TGCAGCGTTGTCGGTAGCGGGGCCACAGATACGCAGTATTTT; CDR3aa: CSVVGSGATDTQYF
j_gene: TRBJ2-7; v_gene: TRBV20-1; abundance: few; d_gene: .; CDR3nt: TGCAGTGCCTCCGAGCAGTACTTC; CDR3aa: CSASEQYF
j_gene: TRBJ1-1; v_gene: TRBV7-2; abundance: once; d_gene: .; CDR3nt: TGTGCCAGCAGCTTAGCGAGACACACTGAAGCTTTCTTT; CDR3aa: CASSLARHTEAFF
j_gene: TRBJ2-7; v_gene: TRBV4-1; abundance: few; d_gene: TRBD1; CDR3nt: TGCGCCAGCAGCCAAGAGGGACAGTCTTCCGAGCAGTACTTC; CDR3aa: CASSQEGQSSEQYF
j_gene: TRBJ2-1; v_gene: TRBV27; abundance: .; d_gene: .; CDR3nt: TGTGCCAGCAGTTTATCAGGGGGGCCGGGAAATGAGCAGTTCTTC; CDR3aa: CASSLSGGPGNEQFF